The clone carrying this T cell receptor beta chain was recorded a few times. The antigen is unknown. CDR1 and CDR2 from the germline V gene are LNHDA and SQIVND (reference sequence). With 1 base removed from V and 4 bases from J, the gap between germline ends came to 8 bases. The CDR3 is 14 residues long. This record comes from a study of spatial heterogeneity in lung cancer. Whole-study results and caveats: Follow-up blood showed ubiquitous expanded tumor TCRs less than blood at resection did.

Each molecule of TCR cDNA was tagged with one unique molecular identifier. Each CDR3 protein gets one entry after TCRdb re-called the 5' RACE reads with MiXCR. The repertoire holds around 24,000 distinct CDR3 sequences, with 9.5% to 15% as singletons. The time point here: sample taken at primary tumor resection. In each case, whole RNA from tumor, nontumor lung or frozen PBMC was sequenced unsorted. The donor group consisted of under 95 patients who had untreated, early-stage non-small cell lung cancer. The TCR comes from a female donor with early-stage non-small cell lung cancer. The sequences come from PBMCs, collected at surgery. V usage is TRBV19 and J usage is TRBJ2-1; D might be TRBD2 (6 bases). CDR3 nucleotides: TGTGCCAGTAGTATAGGCGGGACGTACAATGAGCAGTTCTTC. Translated, it gives CASSIGGTYNEQFF. Full variable domain (remainder filled in from reference TRBV19 and TRBJ2-1): DGGITQSPKYLFRKEGQNVTLSCEQNLNHDAMYWYRQDPGQGLRLIYYSQIVNDFQKGDIAEGYSVSREKKESFPLTVTSAQKNPTAFYLCASSIGGTYNEQFFGPGTRLTVL.